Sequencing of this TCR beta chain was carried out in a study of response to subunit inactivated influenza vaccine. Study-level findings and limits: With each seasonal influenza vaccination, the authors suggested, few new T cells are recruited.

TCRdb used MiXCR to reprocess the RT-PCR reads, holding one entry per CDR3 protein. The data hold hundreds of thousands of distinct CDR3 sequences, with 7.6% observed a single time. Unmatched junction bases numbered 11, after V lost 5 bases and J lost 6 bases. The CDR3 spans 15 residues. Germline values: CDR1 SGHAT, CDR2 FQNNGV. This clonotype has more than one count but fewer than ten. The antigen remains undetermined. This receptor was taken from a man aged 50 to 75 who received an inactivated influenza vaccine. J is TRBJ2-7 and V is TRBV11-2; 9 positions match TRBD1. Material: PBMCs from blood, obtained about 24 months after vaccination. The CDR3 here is CASSPIRDRAFEQYF. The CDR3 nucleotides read TGTGCCAGCAGCCCTATACGGGACAGGGCCTTCGAGCAGTACTTC.